Sequencing of this TCR beta chain was carried out in a study of blood T cell repertoires in COVID-19 (dated by TCRdb to 2018 to 2021). Broadly, across the study: Collaborator samples came from the United States, Italy and Spain and covered acute and convalescent phases of COVID-19. The material from the prospective study consisted of cDNA or gDNA derived from T cells, B-cell-depleted T cells, or PBMCs. Subjects who had been exposed to COVID-19, were actively infected with it, or had recovered from it provided the deeply sampled blood TCRbeta repertoires that made up the dataset. A freely available public database, intended as a resource for researchers studying the immune response to SARS-CoV-2, is where the repertoires were released. The samples were drawn from the first 160 participants of the ongoing ImmuneRACE study and from under 1,500 subjects provided by 6 global collaborators. Sample metadata almost always included a de-identified subject ID, COVID-19 status, age in years and sex. Where available, HLA class I and class II types were taken from metadata supplied by the sample provider and were not determined by assay-based typing. Overall study results and their limits: The quantity of clinical and demographic metadata differed by source and by participant and was supplied without curation.

The collaborating institutions used their own protocols to collect whole blood in K2EDTA tubes. For TCRbeta analysis, collaborators shipped samples as frozen whole blood, isolated PBMCs, or DNA extracted from either of those sample types. A remark on this clone: What this receptor recognizes is not known. No base-level quality is on record; no much larger clone is a single base apart.

TCRbeta CDR3 regions were amplified from genomic DNA by means of the immunoSEQ Assay, a bias-controlled multiplex PCR. In the source study's methods: The number of nucleated cells in each sample was estimated by amplification of reference gene primers within the assay. Sequence reads were collapsed and filtered to measure the absolute abundance of every unique TCRbeta CDR3 rearrangement. For each sample, productive Simpson clonality was calculated as the square root of Simpson's diversity index across productive rearrangements. TCRdb took this table from immuneACCESS and kept in-frame rearrangements with V and J called. Such tables lack part of the clones; where checked against another copy, unresolved V genes explain under half of the gap, and the rest is unexplained. D and trimming were read from the DNA, whereas the V and J calls and clone size are those reported in that table. Here the sample has around 110,000 clones; approximately 88% occur a single time. Of the sample, 4.5% to 6% falls within the top ten clones.

Taken from cysteine to phenylalanine, the CDR3 has 16 residues. Kept here is only the CDR3 DNA, which spans 48 bases and is read in frame from base 1. CDR1 is given as LNHDA and CDR2 as SQIVND, both from the germline V gene (reference sequence). The germline ends are 18 bases apart after V is trimmed by 2 bases and J by 5 bases. Recombination linked TRBV19 to TRBJ2-5, with the D gene not clear enough to name. The source is a man aged 35 to 55 with active or convalescent COVID-19. Sequenced material: peripheral blood. For the CDR3, the sequence is CASSIMFSVLWETQYF. The DNA is TGTGCCAGTAGTATAATGTTCTCGGTGTTGTGGGAGACCCAGTACTTC.